The 11 T cell receptor beta chains listed next were all sequenced from one sample in a study of post-analysis software for immune sequencing data. General study points: Five TRBV segments were more frequent in patients than controls; TRBV5-6, TRBV5-1 and TRBV20-1 belonged to this group.

Carried by the TCR beta cDNA libraries were unique molecular identifiers. Via MiXCR, TCRdb re-called the PCR reads, giving one row per CDR3 protein. The sample includes over 700,000 distinct CDR3 sequences, just under 30% of them seen just once. No antigen is known for these receptors. The sample taken for sequencing was blood. The receptors were gathered from a girl aged 5-17 years with multiple sclerosis.

This chain uses TRBV20-1 with TRBJ1-1; the match to TRBD1 covers 9 bases. The V and J ends lost 0 bases and 5 bases, in that order; junction bases with no gene match: 10. Germline lookup yields CDR1 DFQATT and CDR2 SNEGSKA (reference sequence). The CDR3 extends over 16 amino acids. CDR3 DNA sequence: TGCAGTGCTAGAGATCCACGGGGACAGGGAAGGACTGAAGCTTTCTTT. Its translation is CSARDPRGQGRTEAFF.

A few counts support this clonotype. J is TRBJ2-1 and V is TRBV20-1; 9 positions match TRBD2. Unmatched junction bases numbered 16, after V lost 6 bases and J lost 7 bases. The length of the CDR3 is 16 residues. The germline gives CDR1 DFQATT, CDR2 SNEGSKA (reference sequence). In DNA, the CDR3 is TGCAGTGCCGACGGATGGCGGGAGGGCCCCGGGAATGAGCAGTTCTTC. It yields the protein CSADGWREGPGNEQFF.

The chain has TRBV5-1 and TRBJ2-3; D might be TRBD1 or TRBD2, each matching 5 bases. CDR1 is SGHRS, CDR2 YFSETQ, per germline. The CDR3 covers 16 residues. The germline V and J ends were trimmed by 2 bases and 1 base, with 14 bases remaining between them. This CDR3 reads CASSLSTRGRTDTQYF. CDR3 nucleotides: TGCGCCAGCAGCTTATCAACGAGGGGCCGCACAGATACGCAGTATTTT.

The V gene is TRBV3-1, the J gene TRBJ2-7; 13 bases fit TRBD2. There are 17 residues in the CDR3. The V gene end was trimmed by 1 base and the J gene end by 1 base; junction bases not matched to a gene: 4. Germline assignment: CDR1 LGHDT and CDR2 YNNKEL (reference sequence). CDR3: CASSQGTSGSMSYEQYF. CDR3 in DNA: TGTGCCAGCAGCCAAGGGACTAGCGGGAGTATGTCCTACGAGCAGTACTTC.

The genes are TRBV11-2 and TRBJ2-1; 10 bases are a match to TRBD2. The CDR3 is 16 residues long. Germline CDR1 and CDR2: SGHAT and FQNNGV. The J segment lost 6 bases and the V segment lost 1 base, leaving 6 bases of the junction unmatched. CDR3: CASSLVPLAGVNEQFF. The CDR3 DNA reads as TGTGCCAGCAGCTTAGTCCCGCTAGCGGGAGTCAATGAGCAGTTCTTC. The entire variable domain, with the rest obtained from reference TRBV11-2 and TRBJ2-1, is as follows: EAGVAQSPRYKIIEKRQSVAFWCNPISGHATLYWYQQILGQGPKLLIQFQNNGVVDDSQLPKDRFSAERLKGVDSTLKIQPAKLEDSAVYLCASSLVPLAGVNEQFFGPGTRLTVL.

The chain employs TRBV19 and TRBJ2-3; 13 bases are shared with TRBD2. CDR1 LNHDA and CDR2 SQIVND come from the germline V gene (reference sequence). V lost 6 bases and J lost 5; bases outside the gene matches: 14. CDR3 length equals 18 residues. The CDR3 DNA follows: TGTGCCAGTAGCACCTATAGTGGACTAGCGGGAGTAGGAGATACGCAGTATTTT. It translates to CASSTYSGLAGVGDTQYF.

The chain combines TRBV20-1 with TRBJ2-1, with D perhaps TRBD2 (6 bases). The CDR3 totals 14 residues. Trimming removed 3 bases at V and 4 bases at J, with 13 bases between. CDR1 and CDR2 from the germline V gene are DFQATT and SNEGSKA (reference sequence). The CDR3 DNA sequence: TGCAGTGCTAGGAGGCCGCGGGGATACAATGAGCAGTTCTTC. Translated: CSARRPRGYNEQFF.

This rearrangement joins TRBV14 to TRBJ1-2; D may be TRBD1 (6 bases). This CDR3 spans 14 amino acids. Trimming cost V 1 base and J 3 bases, with 9 bases left between them. Germline V gene data show CDR1 as SGHDN and CDR2 as FVKESK. The CDR3 sequence is CASSQVYRDYGYTF. In DNA, the CDR3 is TGTGCCAGCAGCCAAGTATACAGGGACTATGGCTACACCTTC.

This clonotype was counted a single time. The chain links TRBV6-1 to TRBJ1-5; D might be TRBD1 (5 bases). V shed 6 bases and J shed 4 bases, with 16 bases lying between them. Germline values: CDR1 MNHNS, CDR2 SASEGT. The CDR3 length is 15 residues. The CDR3 region has the DNA TGTGCCAGCAGGGAAATTGACAGCATTAATCAGCCCCAGCATTTT. This sequence encodes CASREIDSINQPQHF.

The genes are TRBV6-5 and TRBJ1-2; TRBD1 agrees at 7 bases. CDR1 is MNHEY, CDR2 SVGAGI, per germline. V dropped 5 bases and J dropped 3; count of bases not matched to a gene: 6. The CDR3 spans 14 residues. For the CDR3, the DNA is TGTGCCAGCAGTCTACAGGGGCTTGACTATGGCTACACCTTC. It specifies CASSLQGLDYGYTF.

This clonotype was picked up a small number of times. Mismatch with germline at one junction end may stem from a read error. The chain has TRBV3-1 and TRBJ1-1, with a weak D call TRBD1 (5 bases). The germline V gene encodes CDR1 LGHDT and CDR2 YNNKEL (reference sequence). This CDR3 is built from 17 residues. CDR3 amino acids: CAGSQGATSRFYTEAFF. CDR3 nucleotides: TGTGCCGGCAGCCAAGGGGCGACGAGTCGATTTTACACTGAAGCTTTCTTT.